This T cell receptor (beta chain) was identified during a study of CD8+CD57+ T cells in acquired aplastic anemia. Overall study: Average DNA yield from sorted CD4+ and CD8+ cells was approximately 3 ug. Healthy donor sequencing depth: 10 million to 10.8 million CD4+, fewer than 12 million CD8+ reads. Study-wide points: Patients were compared with controls for CD8+ Simpson's diversity, and no significant difference emerged. Comparison of patients with controls identified about 27 shared CD8+ CDR3 sequences.

Concerning this clonotype: No antigen is known for it.

TCR beta VDJ and CDR3 profiles were obtained from a genomic DNA template. TCRdb reprocessed the reads with MiXCR, giving one entry per CDR3 protein. The sample lists hundreds of thousands of distinct CDR3 sequences; 65% to 80% were seen once. V lost 5 bases, J lost 10 bases, and 20 bases lay in between. The length of the CDR3 is 15 residues. This clonotype was obtained from a human donor in good health, serving as a control. The sequenced sample was sorted CD4+, CD8+, or CD8+CD57+ T cells (not recorded which) from PBMCs. This sequence joins TRBV12-3 or TRBV12-4 and TRBJ1-4, with D possibly TRBD1 on 5 matching bases. The CDR3 loop is CASSPGPHESGKLFF. Written as DNA, the CDR3 is TGTGCCAGCAGTCCGGGGCCCCATGAATCTGGAAAACTGTTTTTT.